Following are 15 T cell receptor beta chains from one sample sequenced in a study of B cell selection in AIRE deficiency. Sorted regulatory T cells were CD4-positive, CD25-high and CD127-low or negative. TCRdb's table, derived via immunoSEQ multiplex PCR, lists solely in-frame clones and lacks some. The sample has 23,000 or so clones; approximately 91% are singletons. Material: CD4+CD25+ Tregs sorted from PBMCs. Receptors originate from a human donor in good health.

This rearrangement joins TRBV27 to TRBJ2-5, with unresolved D. Germline loops: CDR1 MNHEY, CDR2 SMNVEV (reference sequence). V lost 5 bases, J lost 4 bases, and 11 bases lay in between. The CDR3 is made up of 13 amino acids. The CDR3 sequence: CASSRNRGETQYF. CDR3 DNA: TGTGCCAGCAGTCGTAATAGAGGAGAGACCCAGTACTTC.

The chain couples TRBV2 to TRBJ1-2; 9 positions match TRBD1. The CDR3 has 15 amino acids. Germline V gene sequence: CDR1 SNHLY, CDR2 FYNNEI. With V trimmed by 6 bases and J by 4 bases, 9 bases remained unmatched. This chain's CDR3 is CASRLRDRVGYGYTF. In DNA, the CDR3 is TGTGCCAGCAGGCTCCGGGACAGGGTGGGCTATGGCTACACCTTC.

The V call is TRBV7-2, the J call TRBJ2-7; 14 nucleotides align to TRBD2. J lost 3 bases, V lost 5 bases, and 0 bases had no gene match. CDR3 length: 14 residues. CDR1 SGHTA and CDR2 FQGNSA come from the germline V gene. The CDR3 here is CASSGLAGGYEQYF. CDR3 DNA: TGTGCCAGCAGCGGACTAGCGGGGGGCTACGAGCAGTACTTC.

The chain combines TRBV9 with TRBJ1-3; D not certain. Germline assignment: CDR1 SGDLS and CDR2 YYNGEE. V lost 0 bases to trimming and J lost 0 bases, with 10 bases between them. The CDR3 is 16 amino acids. The CDR3 sequence: CASSVDWGNSGNTIYF. Written as DNA, the CDR3 is TGTGCCAGCAGCGTAGATTGGGGAAACTCTGGAAACACCATATATTTT.

This clone was observed a handful of times. This chain connects TRBV2 to TRBJ1-2; 7 bases align to TRBD1. The CDR3 is made up of 13 amino acids. Trimming cost V 6 bases and J 2 bases; bases outside gene matches: 3. Germline-derived CDR1 and CDR2 are SNHLY and FYNNEI. Here the CDR3 reads CASSLTGNYGYTF. The CDR3 DNA reads TGTGCCAGCAGCTTGACAGGGAACTATGGCTACACCTTC.

V gene TRBV6-5 combines with J gene TRBJ2-1; 7 nucleotides line up with TRBD2. This CDR3 is 15 amino acids long. Germline loops: CDR1 MNHEY, CDR2 SVGAGI. J lost 5 bases, V lost 5 bases, and 9 bases had no gene match. The CDR3 protein is CASSLVRGWDNEQFF. Here the CDR3 DNA reads TGTGCCAGCAGTCTCGTGCGGGGGTGGGACAATGAGCAGTTCTTC.

The table lists this clone with a count of one. The chain recombines TRBV11-3 with TRBJ1-1; D is unresolved. CDR3 length: 13 residues. V lost 1 base and J 3 bases, leaving 6 bases between the germline ends. The germline CDR1 and CDR2 sequences are SGHNT and YENEEA. The CDR3 is CASSLGRDTEAFF. The CDR3 region has the DNA TGTGCCAGCAGCTTAGGGAGGGACACTGAAGCTTTCTTT.

The rearrangement links TRBV7-8 to TRBJ1-1; no definite D call. Germline-derived CDR1 and CDR2 are SGHVS and FQNEAQ. Trimming took off 3 bases at V and 2 bases at J, with 22 bases between the two ends. CDR3 length equals 18 residues. CDR3 sequence reads: CASSFGRGSFMGNTEAFF. The CDR3 nucleotides are TGTGCCAGCAGCTTCGGTCGAGGGTCGTTTATGGGAAACACTGAAGCTTTCTTT.

V usage is TRBV10-3 and J usage is TRBJ1-1, with a possible D match to TRBD1 (5 bases). CDR3 length equals 14 residues. V lost 0 bases and J 3 bases, leaving 8 bases between the germline ends. Germline CDR1 and CDR2: ENHRY and SYGVKD. This CDR3 reads CAISESGADTEAFF. Written as DNA, the CDR3 is TGTGCCATCAGTGAGTCAGGGGCGGACACTGAAGCTTTCTTT.

The chain recombines TRBV6-1 with TRBJ2-5; the match to TRBD2 covers 7 bases. V shed 1 base and J 4 bases; nucleotides not matched to a gene: 12. The germline CDR1 and CDR2 sequences are MNHNS and SASEGT. There are 17 residues in the CDR3. CDR3 in DNA: TGTGCCAGCAGTGAAGAGGTCGGCTGGCGGGGGATAGAGACCCAGTACTTC. As protein: CASSEEVGWRGIETQYF.

V is TRBV4-1 and J is TRBJ2-7, with D perhaps TRBD1 (6 bases). The CDR3 extends over 13 amino acids. Germline-derived CDR1 and CDR2 are MGHRA and YSYEKL. V lost 1 base and J 4 bases, leaving 8 bases between the germline ends. The CDR3 region is CASSQVDRYEQYF. CDR3 bases: TGCGCCAGCAGCCAAGTAGACAGGTACGAGCAGTACTTC.

This chain uses TRBV5-1 with TRBJ2-7, with D perhaps TRBD2 (6 bases). The CDR3 runs to 14 residues. Trimming stripped 0 bases from V and 7 bases from J, with 14 bases between. Germline values: CDR1 SGHRS, CDR2 YFSETQ. The CDR3: CASSLDTGVGEQYF. CDR3 sequence (DNA): TGCGCCAGCAGCTTGGATACGGGGGTAGGGGAGCAGTACTTC.

The chain combines TRBV30 with TRBJ2-5; D is unresolved. From germline, CDR1 is GTSNPN and CDR2 SVGIG (reference sequence). The CDR3 spans 14 residues. The V gene lost 2 bases and the J gene lost 1 base, with 11 bases spanning the gap. CDR3 region: CAWSWQTLQETQYF. CDR3 sequence (DNA): TGTGCCTGGAGTTGGCAGACCCTCCAAGAGACCCAGTACTTC.

This chain links TRBV14 with TRBJ2-1; D is unresolved. This CDR3 region has 15 residues. V lost 0 bases and J 8 bases, leaving 14 bases between the germline ends. CDR1 is SGHDN, CDR2 FVKESK, per germline. The CDR3 bases are TGTGCCAGCAGCCAAGACCTGGGCGTCGGGTATGAGCAGTTCTTC. It specifies CASSQDLGVGYEQFF.

The chain joins TRBV11-3 to TRBJ1-5; D is unclear. CDR1 and CDR2 (germline): SGHNT, YENEEA. This CDR3 comprises 13 residues. The ends were cut back, 3 bases at V and 0 bases at J, with 3 bases in the middle. As DNA, the CDR3 is TGTGCCAGCAGCTTGGGTAGCAATCAGCCCCAGCATTTT. This encodes CASSLGSNQPQHF.